A single sample gave rise to the 20 T cell receptor beta chains below, sequenced in a study of OX40 agonist ivuxolimab in advanced cancers. Library construction relied on the immunoSEQ multiplex PCR assay. TCRdb stores this immuneACCESS table with in-frame sequences only. Part of the clones is absent; in the studies checked, under half of the shortfall reflects unresolved V genes, and no reason is known for the rest. This sample comprises around 33,000 clones, about nine tenths of them detected only once. About 4.2% of the sample lies in the top ten. The sample consisted of CD4+ or CD8+ T cells sorted from blood, taken in a trial of the OX40 agonist ivuxolimab. These receptors all stem from an adult with an advanced solid tumor such as melanoma, head and neck, liver or kidney cancer.

The CDR3 loop reads CASSHRGTGRSYEQYF. In DNA form, the CDR3 reads TGTGCCAGCAGCCACCGAGGGACAGGCCGCTCCTACGAGCAGTACTTC. The chain couples TRBV28 to TRBJ2-7; 8 nucleotides align to TRBD1. Per the germline V gene, CDR1 is MDHEN and CDR2 is SYDVKM. This CDR3 has 16 amino acids. J gave up 0 bases and V 6 bases, and 10 bases lay outside the gene matches.

This clone was detected only once. The rearrangement links TRBV5-8 to TRBJ1-4, with 8 nucleotides matching TRBD1. Per the germline V gene, CDR1 is SGHTS and CDR2 is YDEGEE. Unmatched junction bases numbered 5, after V lost 6 bases and J lost 4 bases. This CDR3 has 14 amino acids. CDR3 protein: CASNRQGFNEKLFF. The CDR3 DNA reads TGTGCCAGCAACAGACAGGGGTTTAATGAAAAACTGTTTTTT.

The chain is built from TRBV5-1 and TRBJ2-7; TRBD1 matches at 9 bases. CDR1 is SGHRS, CDR2 YFSETQ, per germline. V lost 5 bases, J lost 3 bases, and 3 bases stayed unmatched. The CDR3 covers 13 residues. For the CDR3, the DNA is TGCGCCAGCAGGCCGGGACAGGGCTACGAGCAGTACTTC. Translated: CASRPGQGYEQYF.

This chain joins TRBV30 and TRBJ2-1, with TRBD1 matching over 7 bases. J lost 3 bases, V lost 2 bases, and 16 bases had no gene match. CDR3 length: 18 residues. Per the germline V gene, CDR1 is GTSNPN and CDR2 is SVGIG (reference sequence). CDR3 in amino acids: CAWSTNRGRDYNYNEQFF. CDR3 nucleotides: TGTGCCTGGAGTACCAACAGGGGACGGGATTACAACTACAATGAGCAGTTCTTC.

The rearrangement uses TRBV6-1 and TRBJ1-2, with unresolved D. Germline values: CDR1 MNHNS, CDR2 SASEGT. The V and J ends lost 5 bases and 4 bases respectively, with 8 bases between them. This CDR3 has 12 residues. Here the CDR3 DNA reads TGTGCCAGCAGTTTCGTCCTCTATGGCTACACCTTC. It translates to CASSFVLYGYTF.

The V and J genes are TRBV11-2 and TRBJ2-3, with 11 bases matching TRBD2. Losses at the gene ends were 1 base for V and 4 bases for J; bases not matched to a gene: 1. CDR3 length: 15 residues. The germline gives CDR1 SGHAT, CDR2 FQNNGV. The CDR3 loop is CASSLALAGADTQYF. The CDR3 DNA sequence: TGTGCCAGCAGCTTAGCACTAGCGGGGGCAGATACGCAGTATTTT.

V gene TRBV2 combines with J gene TRBJ2-7; 7 bases line up with TRBD2. Germline V gene data show CDR1 as SNHLY and CDR2 as FYNNEI. The V gene end was trimmed by 6 bases and the J gene end by 1 base; junction bases not matched to a gene: 6. The CDR3 sequence is 14 residues long. The CDR3 DNA follows: TGTGCCAGCAGAACCTCTAGCGGATCCTACGAGCAGTACTTC. This codes for CASRTSSGSYEQYF.

The J gene is TRBJ2-5, the V gene TRBV7-6, with D unresolved. CDR3 length: 11 amino acids. V lost 4 bases and J 1 base, leaving 1 base between the germline ends. The V gene's germline CDR1 is SGHVS and CDR2 FNYEAQ. The DNA of the CDR3 is TGTGCCAGCAGCTCCCAAGAGACCCAGTACTTC. Translating it yields CASSSQETQYF.

J is TRBJ2-5 and V is TRBV6-6; 7 positions match TRBD1. The CDR3 spans 16 residues. Germline loops: CDR1 MNHNY, CDR2 SVGAGI (reference sequence). With 2 bases clipped from V and 2 bases from J, the junction kept 8 bases outside the gene matches. This CDR3 is CASSYPSGGQQETQYF. For the CDR3, the DNA is TGTGCCAGCAGTTACCCGTCTGGGGGACAGCAAGAGACCCAGTACTTC.

V is TRBV18 and J is TRBJ1-2, with D unclear. Germline CDR1 KGHSH, CDR2 LQKENI. The CDR3 is 13 residues long. Trimming pared 1 base from V and 5 bases from J, leaving 8 bases between. This CDR3 is CASSPQRSYGYTF. Here the CDR3 DNA reads TGTGCCAGCTCACCACAACGGTCGTATGGCTACACCTTC.

The chain recombines TRBV30 with TRBJ1-2, with TRBD1 matching 8 bases. The CDR3 consists of 17 residues. The germline CDR1 and CDR2 sequences are GTSNPN and SVGIG (reference sequence). V was clipped by 3 bases and J by 4 bases; unmatched bases: 16. Written as DNA, the CDR3 is TGTGCCTGGAGAGACTGGACAGGGAGGTCGTTAAGCTATGGCTACACCTTC. It specifies CAWRDWTGRSLSYGYTF.

This clone was detected once. The chain employs TRBV4-2 and TRBJ1-4; D is unclear. Per germline, CDR1 LGHNA and CDR2 YNFKEQ. V gave up 0 bases and J gave up 8 bases, with 13 bases separating them. This CDR3 has 15 residues. CDR3 sequence (DNA): TGTGCCAGCAGCCAAGAGAAGAAGGGAAGGGAAAAACTGTTTTTT. Translated: CASSQEKKGREKLFF.

The rearrangement links TRBV5-6 to TRBJ2-1, with 7 positions matching TRBD1. V lost 0 bases, J lost 8 bases, and 2 bases stayed unmatched. CDR3 size: 13 residues. The germline gives CDR1 SGHDT, CDR2 YYEEEE. The CDR3 DNA sequence: TGTGCCAGCAGCTTGGAGGACAGGTATGAGCAGTTCTTC. Its protein product is CASSLEDRYEQFF.

This sequence joins TRBV6-5 and TRBJ2-1; TRBD2 matches 12 bases. CDR1 MNHEY and CDR2 SVGAGI come from the germline V gene. The junction had 9 bases not matched to a gene; V was cut back by 0 bases and J by 12 bases. The CDR3 is made up of 16 amino acids. CDR3: CASSYSPSGGAAVQFF. Here the CDR3 DNA reads TGTGCCAGCAGTTACTCCCCTAGCGGGGGGGCCGCAGTGCAGTTCTTC.

V gene TRBV15 combines with J gene TRBJ1-2; the match to TRBD1 covers 11 bases. CDR1 is LNHNV and CDR2 is YYDKDF in the germline V gene (reference sequence). The V and J ends lost 0 bases and 7 bases, in that order; junction bases with no gene match: 13. The CDR3 totals 18 residues. The chain's CDR3 is CATSRDLGGQGALSGYTF. CDR3 nucleotide sequence: TGTGCCACCAGCAGAGATCTAGGAGGACAGGGGGCTCTATCTGGCTACACCTTC.

This rearrangement joins TRBV5-6 to TRBJ1-4; D is ambiguous. CDR1 SGHDT and CDR2 YYEEEE come from the germline V gene. The CDR3 length is 16 residues. Trimming left V 0 bases short and J 4 bases short, with 13 bases between. CDR3 sequence reads: CASSLVGRSDNEKLFF. The CDR3 coding sequence is TGTGCCAGCAGCTTGGTGGGCAGATCAGATAATGAAAAACTGTTTTTT.

This clone has only one observation. The rearrangement uses TRBV2 and TRBJ2-7; no reliable D call. With 6 bases removed from V and 7 bases from J, the gap between germline ends came to 10 bases. Germline V gene data show CDR1 as SNHLY and CDR2 as FYNNEI. This CDR3 has 11 residues. CDR3 sequence: CASRRTGEQYF. CDR3 in DNA: TGTGCCAGCAGGCGGACCGGGGAGCAGTACTTC.

The chain joins TRBV5-6 to TRBJ1-1; D unresolved. The CDR3 loop spans 12 amino acids. V gave up 4 bases and J gave up 0 bases, with 4 bases separating them. Germline lookup yields CDR1 SGHDT and CDR2 YYEEEE. This CDR3 reads CASSRLNTEAFF. CDR3 nucleotides: TGTGCCAGCAGCCGCCTGAACACTGAAGCTTTCTTT.

The chain couples TRBV4-2 to TRBJ1-5; D not resolved. V was cut by 0 bases and J by 6 bases, with 9 bases left in between. Looked up from germline, CDR1 is LGHNA and CDR2 is YNFKEQ. The CDR3 extends over 14 amino acids. CDR3 coding DNA: TGTGCCAGCAGCCAAGATCAGATGGCTCAGCCCCAGCATTTT. Its protein product is CASSQDQMAQPQHF.

The rearrangement uses TRBV28 and TRBJ2-7; D uncertain. CDR1 is MDHEN, CDR2 SYDVKM, per germline. This CDR3 contains 11 residues. V was trimmed by 8 bases and J by 4 bases, leaving 9 bases between them. CDR3 DNA: TGTGCCAGCGGTGACCGTTACGAGCAGTACTTC. Translating gives CASGDRYEQYF.